This T cell receptor beta chain came from a study of Graves' ophthalmopathy and Graves' hyperthyroidism. Findings and caveats of the study: Ophthalmopathy cases were distinguished from stable hyperthyroidism by a 13-signature model, reaching roughly 90% sensitivity and around 83% specificity.

Notes on this clonotype: Antigen specificity is unknown.

CDR3 regions of TCR beta were amplified from RNA transcripts. Second-round multiplex PCR followed a first-round RT-PCR using HTBI primers. TCRdb redid the calling of the multiplex PCR reads with MiXCR, one entry per CDR3 protein. This sample yields fewer than 250,000 distinct CDR3 sequences, of which 25% to 35% are seen a single time; 8.5% to 9.5% belongs to the top ten. This CDR3 spans 13 amino acids. V dropped 3 bases and J dropped 6 bases, with 11 bases sitting between them. CDR1 and CDR2 from the germline V gene are MNHEY and SVGAGI. The clonotype originates from a man in his forties or fifties with Graves' ophthalmopathy. The chain joins TRBV6-5 to TRBJ1-1; D possibly corresponds to TRBD1 (5 bases). The sample comprised peripheral blood. CDR3 in amino acids: CASSYGPGSEAFF. The CDR3 DNA is TGTGCCAGCAGTTATGGCCCAGGGTCTGAAGCTTTCTTT.